This TCR beta chain emerged from a study of blood T cell repertoires in COVID-19. Method: immunoSEQ multiplex PCR; TCRdb's copy keeps in-frame clones and lacks some. The sample lists 350,000 to 500,000 clones; approximately 90% were seen once. This clone was observed a single time. Germline CDR1 SNHLY, CDR2 FYNNEI. This CDR3 is 15 amino acids long. The V and J ends lost 5 bases and 1 base, in that order; junction bases with no gene match: 8. The rearrangement joins TRBV2 to TRBJ2-7; 7 nucleotides line up with TRBD1. Sequences were obtained from peripheral blood. The source of this sequence is a man in his late teens or twenties with COVID-19, enrolled during active disease. The CDR3 spells CASSLQDRFSYEQYF. CDR3 sequence (DNA): TGTGCCAGCAGTTTGCAGGACAGGTTTTCCTACGAGCAGTACTTC. Full variable domain (outside the CDR3, taken from reference TRBV2 and TRBJ2-7): EPEVTQTPSHQVTQMGQEVILRCVPISNHLYFYWYRQILGQKVEFLVSFYNNEISEKSEIFDDQFSVERPDGSNFTLKIRSTKLEDSAMYFCASSLQDRFSYEQYFGPGTRLTVT.